Listed below are T cell receptor beta chains from one sample, sequenced in a study of T cells in Graves' hyperthyroidism and ophthalmopathy. TCRdb processed the multiplex PCR reads anew with MiXCR; each CDR3 protein has one entry. The sample lists about 520,000 distinct CDR3 sequences; roughly 25% were seen once. The sample consisted of blood. Source of these receptors: a young woman with Graves' ophthalmopathy. CDR3s include the opening cysteine and the closing phenylalanine or tryptophan. D genes are given only for firm matches. Some rows mark clone size as missing; the rest say once, few, many or name a class of expanded clone.

TRBJ1-5 | TRBV12-3/TRBV12-4 | many | TRBD1 | TGTGCCAGCAGTCCAATAGACAGGGAAAGAAATCAGCCCCAGCATTTT | CASSPIDRERNQPQHF
TRBJ1-2 | TRBV2 | many | TRBD1 | TGTGCCAGCAGTTCGAGGACAGGGCACGCCTATGGCTACACCTTC | CASSSRTGHAYGYTF
TRBJ2-7 | TRBV11-2 | many | TRBD2 | TGTGCCAGCAGCGTCACTAGCGCCTCCTACGAGCAGTACTTC | CASSVTSASYEQYF
TRBJ1-1 | TRBV5-1 | - | - | TGCGCCAGCAGCTTGGATTTAGGCTTAAACACTGAAGCTTTCTTT | CASSLDLGLNTEAFF
TRBJ1-5 | TRBV12-3/TRBV12-4 | many | - | TGTGCCAGCAGTTTACGGGCATCGGGTCAGCCCCAGCATTTT | CASSLRASGQPQHF
TRBJ1-1 | TRBV12-3/TRBV12-4 | - | TRBD1 | TGTGCCAGCAGACGTACAGGGGGCCCGAGAACTGAAGCTTTCTTT | CASRRTGGPRTEAFF
TRBJ1-2 | TRBV5-1 | - | - | TGCGCCAGCAGCTTGGATGGAGACTATGGCTACACCTTC | CASSLDGDYGYTF
TRBJ2-7 | TRBV4-3 | many | - | TGCGCCAGCAGCCGGAACCGGGACTCCTCCTACGAGCAGTACTTC | CASSRNRDSSYEQYF
TRBJ2-5 | TRBV6-2/TRBV6-3 | - | - | TGTGCCAGCAGTTACTCGAATCAGGGCGAGACCCAGTACTTC | CASSYSNQGETQYF
TRBJ1-1 | TRBV13 | - | - | TGTGCCAGCAGCTCCCGCACGAGGGACGCTGAAGCTTTCTTT | CASSSRTRDAEAFF
TRBJ2-5 | TRBV13 | - | TRBD1 | TGTGCCAGCAGCTTGGCCAGGTTGGGACAGGGGCAAGAGACCCAGGACTTC | CASSLARLGQGQETQDF
TRBJ2-7 | TRBV25-1 | once | - | TGTGCCAGCAGTGAAAGGGCAGAAGCTTACGACGAGCAGTACTTC | CASSERAEAYDEQYF
TRBJ2-5 | TRBV5-5 | many | TRBD1 | TGTGCCAGCAGCGGATGGACAGGGGGCCAAGAGACCCAGTACTTC | CASSGWTGGQETQYF
TRBJ2-3 | TRBV28 | many | TRBD2 | TGTGCCAGCACTAGCGGTTACACAGATACGCAGTATTTT | CASTSGYTDTQYF
TRBJ1-5 | TRBV20-1 | many | - | TGCAGTGCCGCCGGGGTGGATCAGCCCCAGCATTTT | CSAAGVDQPQHF
TRBJ1-2 | TRBV5-1 | - | TRBD1 | TGCGCCAGCAGCACGGACAGGGGGCATGGCTACACCTTC | CASSTDRGHGYTF
TRBJ2-2 | TRBV27 | many | - | TGTGCCAGCAGTTTATCGTGGCGGGCTCCCGTAGTTTCTGGGGAGCTGTTTTTT | CASSLSWRAPVVSGELFF
TRBJ1-1 | TRBV20-1 | many | TRBD1 | TGCAGTGCTAGACCGGGGACAGGGTGGACTGAAGCTTTCTTT | CSARPGTGWTEAFF
TRBJ1-2 | TRBV14 | many | - | TGTGCCAGCAGCCACAGGGTACACGACTATGGCTACACCTTC | CASSHRVHDYGYTF
TRBJ1-1 | TRBV7-9 | once | - | TGTGCCAGCAGCCCTACAATGAAGAACACTGAAGCTTGCTTT | CASSPTMKNTEACF
TRBJ1-1 | TRBV12-3/TRBV12-4 | - | TRBD1 | TGTGCCAGCAGTTTATCGCCGGGACAGCCTCCGAACACTGAAGCTTTCTTT | CASSLSPGQPPNTEAFF
TRBJ1-3 | TRBV5-4 | many | - | TGTGCCAGCAGCTTCGCTACCCTGGACAGCGCTGGAAACACCATATATTTT | CASSFATLDSAGNTIYF
TRBJ2-2 | TRBV11-2 | many | - | TGTGCCAGCAGCTTAGTCGACACCGGGGAGCTGTTTTTT | CASSLVDTGELFF
TRBJ2-7 | TRBV12-3/TRBV12-4 | - | - | TGTGCCAGCAGTCTCTTCTGGGGGGAAACGGAGGACGAGCAGTACTTC | CASSLFWGETEDEQYF
TRBJ1-2 | TRBV2 | many | - | TGTGCCAGCAGCAAATTGGTTGGCTACACCTTC | CASSKLVGYTF
TRBJ1-1 | TRBV19 | many | - | TGTGCCAGTAGTATCGGGACACGGGGAACTGAAGCTTTCTTT | CASSIGTRGTEAFF
TRBJ2-5 | TRBV7-2 | many | TRBD2 | TGTGCCAGCAGCCGAGGGACTAGCGGGACTGAGACCCAGTACTTC | CASSRGTSGTETQYF
TRBJ2-5 | TRBV19 | many | - | TGTGCCAGTAGTAGAGCACAGGTTGGGGCGCCGGAGACCCAGTACTTC | CASSRAQVGAPETQYF
TRBJ1-2 | TRBV27 | many | - | TGTGCCAGCAGTTCCGGGACGCGACAAGCCTATGGCTACACCTTC | CASSSGTRQAYGYTF
TRBJ2-2 | TRBV29-1 | many | TRBD2 | TGCAGCGTTTACGGGGGGGCGGCCAACACCGGGGAGCTGTTTTTT | CSVYGGAANTGELFF